These 24 T cell receptor beta chains share one sample of origin, sequenced in a study of cytomegalovirus exposure and HLA in healthy donors. In the PCR, 60 Vbeta and 13 Jbeta primers were used. Clones were read by immunoSEQ multiplex PCR, and TCRdb kept only the in-frame ones, dropping some. The sample has around 58,000 clones, 65% to 80% seen once. The specimen sequenced was PBMCs. These receptors all stem from a middle-aged man in good health and CMV-seropositive.

The genes are TRBV2 and TRBJ2-5; D is perhaps TRBD2 (5 bases). The CDR3 is 11 amino acids. CDR1 and CDR2 from the germline V gene are SNHLY and FYNNEI. Trimming took off 7 bases at V and 5 bases at J, with 8 bases between the two ends. In nucleotides, the CDR3 is TGTGCCAGCAAGGTAGCGGAGACCCAGTACTTC. This sequence encodes CASKVAETQYF. The full variable domain, with the rest looked up from reference TRBV2 and TRBJ2-5, is EPEVTQTPSHQVTQMGQEVILRCVPISNHLYFYWYRQILGQKVEFLVSFYNNEISEKSEIFDDQFSVERPDGSNFTLKIRSTKLEDSAMYFCASKVAETQYFGPGTRLLVL.

This clone was picked up one time. The rearrangement uses TRBV6-1 and TRBJ2-5; TRBD2 aligns across 10 bases. The germline V gene has CDR1 MNHNS and CDR2 SASEGT. The CDR3 is 16 residues long. The V and J ends lost 0 bases and 1 base, in that order; junction bases with no gene match: 2. The CDR3 nucleotides are TGTGCCAGCAGTGAAGCTAGCGGGGGGACCCAAGAGACCCAGTACTTC. This gives the protein CASSEASGGTQETQYF.

CDR3: CASSAGQGDTQYF. The CDR3 coding sequence is TGCGCCAGCAGCGCGGGACAGGGGGATACGCAGTATTTT. This chain links TRBV5-1 with TRBJ2-3, with 10 bases lining up with TRBD1. In germline, CDR1 is SGHRS, CDR2 YFSETQ. The V segment lost 4 bases and the J segment 6 bases; nucleotides outside the gene matches: 2. The CDR3 spans 13 residues.

The chain is built from TRBV4-2 and TRBJ1-4; perhaps TRBD1 as D (5 bases). The V end lost 0 bases, the J end lost 7 bases, and 12 bases lay between the germline ends. Germline V gives CDR1 LGHNA, CDR2 YNFKEQ. The CDR3 length is 15 residues. The CDR3 region has the DNA TGTGCCAGCAGCCAAGATCGGGGGGGTTCTGAAAAACTGTTTTTT. Translating it yields CASSQDRGGSEKLFF.

V is TRBV21-1 and J is TRBJ1-2. TRBV21-1 is designated a pseudogene. This CDR3 contains 16 residues. Here the CDR3 reads CASRAREGQANYGYTF. CDR3 coding DNA: TGTGCCAGCAGAGCCCGGGAGGGACAAGCTAACTATGGCTACACCTTC.

The chain couples TRBV7-8 to TRBJ1-2, with D possibly TRBD1 on 5 matching bases. V was cut by 5 bases and J by 4 bases, with 17 bases left in between. Germline assignment: CDR1 SGHVS and CDR2 FQNEAQ. The CDR3 extends over 15 amino acids. The CDR3 bases are TGTGCCAGCAGCCCCACGGGCGGGGGGAGCTATGGCTACACCTTC. Translated: CASSPTGGGSYGYTF.

CDR3 nucleotide sequence: TGCAGCGGTGAGGACAGTTTCTACGAGCAGTACTTC. As protein: CSGEDSFYEQYF. This chain links TRBV29-1 with TRBJ2-7; a possible D gene is TRBD1 (6 bases). Germline loops: CDR1 SQVTM, CDR2 ANQGSEA. CDR3 length: 12 amino acids. V dropped 7 bases and J dropped 3 bases, with 13 bases sitting between them.

This chain links TRBV4-2 with TRBJ2-7; D is perhaps TRBD1 (5 bases). The V and J ends lost 4 bases and 5 bases respectively, with 12 bases between them. Germline V gives CDR1 LGHNA, CDR2 YNFKEQ. This CDR3 has 13 amino acids. CDR3: CASSPREGDEQYF. The CDR3 coding sequence is TGTGCCAGCAGCCCCAGGGAAGGGGACGAGCAGTACTTC.

V is TRBV6-4 and J is TRBJ1-5; TRBD1 matches 7 bases. This CDR3 has 19 amino acids. J lost 0 bases, V lost 4 bases, and 15 bases had no gene match. Germline CDR1 reads MRHNA; CDR2 reads SNTAGT. The CDR3 region has the DNA TGTGCCAGCAGTGGAGAGACAGGGAGTCTTTCCAATAGCAATCAGCCCCAGCATTTT. It yields the protein CASSGETGSLSNSNQPQHF.

The CDR3 nucleotides read TGTGCCAGCCGAACTTACAGGGAATCGGATTCACCCCTCCACTTT. Its translation is CASRTYRESDSPLHF. V and J are TRBV27 and TRBJ1-6; weak D call: TRBD1 (6 bases). V was shortened by 8 bases and J by 8 bases, with 19 bases between the two germline ends. The CDR3 loop spans 15 amino acids. Germline V gene sequence: CDR1 MNHEY, CDR2 SMNVEV (reference sequence).

The V and J genes are TRBV29-1 and TRBJ1-1; 10 nucleotides line up with TRBD1. CDR3 length: 13 residues. V shed 6 bases, J shed 4 bases, and the junction held 5 bases outside the gene matches. The germline V gene has CDR1 SQVTM and CDR2 ANQGSEA. The CDR3 DNA reads as TGCAGCGTGGGGACAGGGGCGCGCACTGAAGCTTTCTTT. Translated, it gives CSVGTGARTEAFF.

The chain has TRBV4-2 and TRBJ2-2, with a tentative D call TRBD2 (6 bases). The CDR3 consists of 17 residues. Germline V CDR1 and CDR2: LGHNA, YNFKEQ. V shed 4 bases and J shed 8 bases, with 23 bases lying between them. The CDR3 loop is CASSPGGRSYERGELFF. The CDR3 nucleotides read TGTGCCAGCAGCCCCGGGGGACGGAGCTACGAACGAGGGGAGCTGTTTTTT.

The chain links TRBV20-1 to TRBJ2-3; 8 nucleotides agree with TRBD2. Trimming took 5 bases from V and 9 from J; bases not matched to a gene: 4. The CDR3 totals 11 residues. Germline CDR1 is DFQATT and CDR2 is SNEGSKA (reference sequence). The DNA for the CDR3 is TGCAGTGCTCCCGGGGGGGGGACGCAGTATTTT. This gives the protein CSAPGGGTQYF.

The J gene is TRBJ2-5, the V gene TRBV19; 8 positions match TRBD1. The length of the CDR3 is 15 residues. J lost 4 bases, V lost 6 bases, and 10 bases had no gene match. Germline-derived CDR1 and CDR2 are LNHDA and SQIVND (reference sequence). CDR3 loop: CASSGQGLVTETQYF. CDR3 DNA sequence: TGTGCCAGTAGCGGACAGGGTCTTGTGACAGAGACCCAGTACTTC.

This clone was found a few times. The chain combines TRBV19 with TRBJ2-1; 10 bases fit TRBD1. This CDR3 is 17 amino acids long. Trimming cost V 6 bases and J 6 bases; bases outside gene matches: 14. Germline V gives CDR1 LNHDA, CDR2 SQIVND (reference sequence). This CDR3 reads CASSTPRRTGGGNEQFF. CDR3 in DNA: TGTGCCAGTAGCACCCCTCGACGGACAGGGGGAGGCAATGAGCAGTTCTTC.

The chain employs TRBV4-3 and TRBJ2-1; a weak D match, TRBD1 (6 bases). Germline CDR1 is LGHNA and CDR2 is YSLEER. The CDR3 loop spans 13 amino acids. Trimming pared 1 base from V and 5 bases from J, leaving 6 bases between. DNA of the CDR3: TGCGCCAGCAGCCAAGGGACAGACAATGAGCAGTTCTTC. Its protein is CASSQGTDNEQFF.

This chain connects TRBV9 to TRBJ2-2; no clear D gene. The CDR3 covers 12 residues. With 5 bases removed from V and 4 bases from J, the gap between germline ends came to 6 bases. The V gene's germline CDR1 is SGDLS and CDR2 YYNGEE. CDR3 in amino acids: CASRRFTGELFF. DNA for the CDR3: TGTGCCAGCAGACGGTTCACCGGGGAGCTGTTTTTT.

The rearrangement joins TRBV21-1 to TRBJ2-7; TRBD2, the D gene given by the table, was not confirmed from the DNA. TRBV21-1 has pseudogene status. This CDR3 has 15 residues. The CDR3 region is CASSKGGCPKHEQYF. DNA for the CDR3: TGTGCCAGCAGCAAAGGAGGCTGCCCCAAACACGAGCAGTACTTC.

The gene calls are TRBV5-1 and TRBJ1-2, with D possibly TRBD1 on 6 matching bases. Trimming stripped 0 bases from V and 4 bases from J, with 10 bases between. CDR1 and CDR2 from the germline V gene are SGHRS and YFSETQ. The CDR3 length is 14 residues. CDR3 region: CASSLGSGVYGYTF. The DNA of the CDR3 is TGCGCCAGCAGCTTGGGGTCAGGGGTCTATGGCTACACCTTC.

The CDR3 reads CASSPNNEGYTF. The CDR3 DNA reads as TGCGCCAGCAGCCCTAATAATGAGGGCTACACCTTC. V gene TRBV5-1 combines with J gene TRBJ1-2, with D hard to call. CDR3 length equals 12 residues. V dropped 4 bases and J dropped 8 bases, with 12 bases sitting between them. The V gene's germline CDR1 is SGHRS and CDR2 YFSETQ.

The table lists this clone with a count of one. The chain recombines TRBV11-3 with TRBJ1-1, with D possibly TRBD1 on 5 matching bases. The CDR3 contains 13 residues. Looked up from germline, CDR1 is SGHNT and CDR2 is YENEEA. V lost 5 bases and J 5 bases, leaving 12 bases between the germline ends. The CDR3: CASSTQEGTEAFF. The CDR3 nucleotides are TGTGCCAGCAGCACCCAGGAGGGGACTGAAGCTTTCTTT.

The chain couples TRBV18 to TRBJ2-7; TRBD1 might be the D (5 bases). The V and J ends lost 2 bases and 3 bases respectively, with 11 bases between them. The germline CDR1 and CDR2 sequences are KGHSH and LQKENI. The CDR3 sequence is 14 residues long. The CDR3 spells CASSPDSANYEQYF. The DNA of the CDR3 is TGTGCCAGCTCACCAGACAGTGCAAACTACGAGCAGTACTTC.

This chain uses TRBV27 with TRBJ2-3; 13 nucleotides agree with TRBD2. The CDR3 loop spans 15 amino acids. V was clipped by 4 bases and J by 7 bases; unmatched bases: 5. Germline V CDR1 and CDR2: MNHEY, SMNVEV (reference sequence). The CDR3 spells CASSSRTSGGYTQYF. DNA for the CDR3: TGTGCCAGCAGTTCACGGACTAGCGGGGGATATACGCAGTATTTT.

This clone was seen only once. The V and J genes are TRBV5-4 and TRBJ2-7; 7 nucleotides match TRBD1. Looked up from germline, CDR1 is SGHNT and CDR2 is YYREEE (reference sequence). There are 14 residues in the CDR3. The V and J ends lost 1 base and 3 bases, in that order; junction bases with no gene match: 4. CDR3 amino acids: CASSLSRQGYEQYF. Here the CDR3 DNA reads TGTGCCAGCAGCTTGAGTAGACAGGGCTACGAGCAGTACTTC.